A single sample is the source of the 18 T cell receptor beta chains below, sequenced in a study of identifying expanded T cells in peripheral blood. Sequenced by immunoSEQ multiplex PCR; TCRdb stores in-frame clones only, minus some. The sample lists about 76,000 clones, about 83% seen once, with approximately 18% in the top ten. Sequenced input: blood. Receptor source: a person aged 18-69 years in good health.

The chain has TRBV19 and TRBJ1-1; D uncertain. CDR1 is LNHDA, CDR2 SQIVND, per germline (reference sequence). The CDR3 covers 13 residues. V was cut by 5 bases and J by 1 base, with 8 bases left in between. CDR3 sequence: CASSPSGNTEAFF. The CDR3 nucleotides read TGTGCCAGTAGTCCATCCGGGAACACTGAAGCTTTCTTT.

The V gene is TRBV27, the J gene TRBJ2-5; perhaps TRBD1 as D (6 bases). The CDR3 length is 15 residues. Germline V gene sequence: CDR1 MNHEY, CDR2 SMNVEV (reference sequence). V gave up 4 bases and J gave up 2 bases, with 14 bases separating them. The CDR3 coding sequence is TGTGCCAGCAGTTCATCCGGGACATCTCAAGAGACCCAGTACTTC. Amino acid sequence: CASSSSGTSQETQYF.

The V call is TRBV7-9, the J call TRBJ2-5; 8 nucleotides align to TRBD1. Trimming at V came to 5 bases and at J to 2 bases, leaving 7 bases not matched to a gene. Germline loops: CDR1 SEHNR, CDR2 FQNEAQ (reference sequence). This CDR3 comprises 15 residues. The CDR3 spells CASSGLDRGQETQYF. DNA of the CDR3: TGTGCCAGCAGCGGACTCGACAGGGGTCAAGAGACCCAGTACTTC.

The chain joins TRBV14 to TRBJ1-1, with 7 bases that match TRBD1. CDR3 length equals 14 residues. In germline, CDR1 is SGHDN, CDR2 FVKESK. V lost 1 base, J lost 6 bases, and 5 bases stayed unmatched. CDR3 in amino acids: CASSQAFTGAEAFF. The CDR3 DNA reads TGTGCCAGCAGCCAAGCCTTCACAGGGGCTGAAGCTTTCTTT. The full variable domain, with the rest looked up from reference TRBV14 and TRBJ1-1, is EAGVTQFPSHSVIEKGQTVTLRCDPISGHDNLYWYRRVMGKEIKFLLHFVKESKQDESGMPNNRFLAERTGGTYSTLKVQPAELEDSGVYFCASSQAFTGAEAFFGQGTRLTVV.

The chain links TRBV18 to TRBJ2-7; 8 bases match TRBD2. CDR3 length: 11 amino acids. Germline V lookup: CDR1 KGHSH, CDR2 LQKENI. V lost 6 bases and J lost 7; bases outside the gene matches: 2. This CDR3 is CASSREGEQYF. CDR3 coding DNA: TGTGCCAGCTCCCGGGAGGGGGAGCAGTACTTC.

The chain carries TRBV7-2 and TRBJ2-7; perhaps TRBD2 as D (6 bases). The length of the CDR3 is 14 residues. The germline V gene encodes CDR1 SGHTA and CDR2 FQGNSA. V gave up 3 bases and J gave up 3 bases, with 12 bases separating them. CDR3 in DNA: TGTGCCAGCAGCTTCCAGGCGGGGAACTACGAGCAGTACTTC. This sequence encodes CASSFQAGNYEQYF. Full variable domain (outside the CDR3, taken from reference TRBV7-2 and TRBJ2-7): GAGVSQSPSNKVTEKGKDVELRCDPISGHTALYWYRQSLGQGLEFLIYFQGNSAPDKSGLPSDRFSAERTGGSVSTLTIQRTQQEDSAVYLCASSFQAGNYEQYFGPGTRLTVT.

This sequence joins TRBV20-1 and TRBJ2-4, with D perhaps matching TRBD2 (6 bases). Germline CDR1 reads DFQATT; CDR2 reads SNEGSKA (reference sequence). Trimming took off 6 bases at V and 5 bases at J, with 8 bases between the two ends. This CDR3 has 11 amino acids. The CDR3 region is CSAGGENIQYF. The DNA for the CDR3 is TGCAGTGCGGGGGGTGAAAACATTCAGTACTTC.

The chain employs TRBV10-2 and TRBJ2-2; D may be TRBD1 or TRBD2 (5 bases each). Trimming removed 8 bases at V and 3 bases at J, with 25 bases between. The CDR3 has 18 residues. Germline loops: CDR1 WSHSY, CDR2 SAAADI. This CDR3 is CASRKGEGSSRYTGELFF. In DNA form, the CDR3 reads TGCGCCAGCCGCAAAGGGGAAGGGAGTTCGCGTTACACCGGGGAGCTGTTTTTT.

The chain combines TRBV28 with TRBJ1-2, with 11 bases aligning to TRBD1. CDR1 is MDHEN and CDR2 is SYDVKM in the germline V gene. The CDR3 is 16 amino acids. V lost 5 bases and J lost 4; bases outside the gene matches: 9. CDR3 bases: TGTGCCAGCAGTGTGACGCGGACAGGGGGCGGCTATGGCTACACCTTC. Its translation: CASSVTRTGGGYGYTF.

The V and J genes are TRBV19 and TRBJ2-7; D is undetermined. Germline CDR1 and CDR2: LNHDA and SQIVND (reference sequence). Between the trimmed V and J ends, which lost 7 bases and 0 bases, there was a span of 10 bases. This CDR3 has 13 amino acids. The CDR3 is CASKAESSYEQYF. The CDR3 nucleotides read TGTGCCAGTAAAGCAGAGAGCTCCTACGAGCAGTACTTC.

The chain couples TRBV28 to TRBJ1-2; D not resolved. Trimming left V 5 bases short and J 2 bases short, with 15 bases between. Germline loops: CDR1 MDHEN, CDR2 SYDVKM. The CDR3 covers 15 residues. Here the CDR3 reads CASSGGVAKNYGYTF. CDR3 sequence (DNA): TGTGCCAGCAGTGGTGGGGTCGCCAAAAACTATGGCTACACCTTC.

The chain combines TRBV28 with TRBJ1-3; perhaps TRBD1 as D (5 bases). V was shortened by 5 bases and J by 0 bases, with 17 bases between the two germline ends. CDR3 size: 17 residues. Germline V lookup: CDR1 MDHEN, CDR2 SYDVKM. CDR3 protein: CASSPTGGAPSGNTIYF. The CDR3 DNA reads TGTGCCAGCAGTCCCACCGGGGGTGCACCCTCTGGAAACACCATATATTTT.

The CDR3 nucleotides read TGTGCCAGCAGGACCCTTACTCGGGACAGGGTGACCTACGAGCAGTACTTC. Protein product: CASRTLTRDRVTYEQYF. The V call is TRBV27, the J call TRBJ2-7; 9 nucleotides align to TRBD1. This CDR3 is 17 amino acids long. Trimming cost V 6 bases and J 2 bases; bases outside gene matches: 14. Germline V gene data show CDR1 as MNHEY and CDR2 as SMNVEV (reference sequence).

This sequence joins TRBV5-1 and TRBJ2-5, with D possibly TRBD1 on 6 matching bases. CDR1 is SGHRS and CDR2 is YFSETQ in the germline V gene. V was pared by 0 bases and J by 5 bases, with 14 bases between. The CDR3 has 15 amino acids. The CDR3 DNA reads TGCGCCAGCAGCTTGGTAGGGGGAGAGAGTGAGACCCAGTACTTC. It is translated as CASSLVGGESETQYF.

The J gene is TRBJ1-5, the V gene TRBV27, with 9 positions matching TRBD1. With V trimmed by 4 bases and J by 6 bases, 4 bases remained unmatched. Per germline, CDR1 MNHEY and CDR2 SMNVEV (reference sequence). The CDR3 contains 14 residues. The CDR3 region has the DNA TGTGCCAGCAGTTCAAGACAGGGGGGTCAGCCCCAGCATTTT. Protein: CASSSRQGGQPQHF.

This chain connects TRBV12-1 to TRBJ2-5; the D segment call TRBD1 is taken from the table without a DNA check. TRBV12-1 is labeled a pseudogene. This CDR3 has 14 amino acids. The CDR3: CASSFAGKQETQYF. Here the CDR3 DNA reads TGTGCCAGCAGCTTTGCGGGCAAGCAAGAGACCCAGTACTTC.

This clone appeared once. The rearrangement joins TRBV5-1 to TRBJ2-1, with 8 bases aligning to TRBD2. The CDR3 length is 16 residues. J gave up 9 bases and V 0 bases, and 11 bases lay outside the gene matches. In germline, CDR1 is SGHRS, CDR2 YFSETQ. In DNA, the CDR3 is TGCGCCAGCAGCTTGGATTCGGGAGGGCCCGGTGGTGAGCAGTTCTTC. Translation: CASSLDSGGPGGEQFF.

The chain is built from TRBV7-3 and TRBJ2-2; D might be TRBD2 (5 bases). CDR1 SGHTA and CDR2 FQGTGA come from the germline V gene. V was trimmed by 6 bases and J by 1 base, leaving 9 bases between them. This CDR3 is built from 14 residues. The CDR3 is CASSTSGNTGELFF. CDR3 DNA: TGTGCCAGCAGTACGAGCGGGAACACCGGGGAGCTGTTTTTT. The full variable domain, with the rest looked up from reference TRBV7-3 and TRBJ2-2, is GAGVSQTPSNKVTEKGKYVELRCDPISGHTALYWYRQSLGQGPEFLIYFQGTGAADDSGLPNDRFFAVRPEGSVSTLKIQRTERGDSAVYLCASSTSGNTGELFFGEGSRLTVL.